The rows below give T cell receptor beta chains drawn from one sample of a study of monozygotic twins with inflammatory bowel disease. TCRdb reprocessed the 5' RACE reads and keeps a single row for each CDR3 protein, giving no DNA. In total, the table holds approximately 330,000 distinct CDR3 sequences. Sequencing was done on a sample of blood. Receptor source: a human donor with ulcerative colitis or Crohn's disease, or a healthy co-twin of an affected twin (not recorded which). CDR3s include the opening cysteine and the closing phenylalanine or tryptophan. Each record gives: V gene, J gene, CDR3 protein.

TRBV28	TRBJ1-1	CASRDRDRGLGGEAFF
TRBV5-1	TRBJ1-6	CASSLNTGKNSPLHF
TRBV7-2	TRBJ2-1	CASSSYGVVQGEQFF
TRBV7-2	TRBJ1-6	CASRRSNQNSPLHF
TRBV3-1	TRBJ2-2	CASSQLRVTGELFF
TRBV29-1	TRBJ1-2	CSVEERETHSYGYTF
TRBV11-3	TRBJ2-1	CASSFGTQQFF
TRBV18	TRBJ1-1	CASSPDRAATEAFF
TRBV28	TRBJ2-7	CASSGGLTAAYEQYF
TRBV21-1	TRBJ2-7	CASSKEGTSPSYEQYF
TRBV28	TRBJ1-1	CASSRRRGSMNTEAFF
TRBV27	TRBJ1-4	CASRGHGEKLFF
TRBV12-3/TRBV12-4	TRBJ1-1	CASSFLGLGDTEAFF
TRBV20-1	TRBJ2-1	CSAHGTSGSNEQFF
TRBV5-1	TRBJ1-2	CASAPVTGLFNYGYTF
TRBV6-2/TRBV6-3	TRBJ2-1	CASSYNGGSYNEQFF
TRBV6-5	TRBJ2-7	CASTPSGTYEQYF
TRBV5-5	TRBJ2-2	CDSSLASHTGELFF
TRBV11-2	TRBJ2-7	CASSLGTPRRGIYEQYF
TRBV5-1	TRBJ1-1	CASSFILGTEAFF
TRBV7-7	TRBJ2-5	CASSLVGGSQETQYF
TRBV14	TRBJ2-3	CASSLRETDTQYF
TRBV28	TRBJ2-1	CASSFRYEQFF
TRBV28	TRBJ2-2	CASSRTVTGELFF
TRBV5-1	TRBJ2-7	CASSGGQGGLLYEQYF
TRBV10-1	TRBJ2-3	CASSEQTTDTQYF
TRBV20-1	TRBJ2-1	CSAIRGAAYNEQFF